Below are 28 T cell receptor beta chains sequenced from a single sample in a study of cytomegalovirus exposure and HLA in healthy donors. With 60 Vbeta and 13 Jbeta primers, the PCR was carried out. Here immunoSEQ multiplex PCR was the method, and the copy in TCRdb shows in-frame clones only, minus some. The data show fewer than 75,000 clones, around 80% seen once. The sequencing input was PBMCs. Receptors originate from a woman aged 30 to 39 in good health and CMV-seronegative.

The V gene is TRBV5-1, the J gene TRBJ2-5; TRBD2 aligns across 9 bases. Looked up from germline, CDR1 is SGHRS and CDR2 is YFSETQ. Unmatched junction bases numbered 9, after V lost 4 bases and J lost 5 bases. The CDR3 has 15 amino acids. The CDR3 sequence: CASSEGLAGFETQYF. CDR3 coding DNA: TGCGCCAGCAGCGAGGGACTAGCAGGCTTTGAGACCCAGTACTTC.

The chain recombines TRBV29-1 with TRBJ1-2; 7 positions match TRBD1. This CDR3 spans 14 amino acids. V was clipped by 7 bases and J by 1 base; unmatched bases: 9. Germline CDR1 is SQVTM and CDR2 is ANQGSEA. For the CDR3, the DNA is TGCAGCGCGGGGCGACAGGGCTTTAACTATGGCTACACCTTC. Its protein product is CSAGRQGFNYGYTF.

CDR3 coding DNA: TGTGCCATCAGTCGGGACAGGTTGACCGCAGGCCACTTT. This gives the protein CAISRDRLTAGHF. The gene calls are TRBV10-3 and TRBJ1-6, with 8 bases fitting TRBD1. Germline-derived CDR1 and CDR2 are ENHRY and SYGVKD. J was trimmed by 18 bases and V by 5 bases; bases with no gene match: 12. CDR3 length: 13 residues.

The V and J genes are TRBV7-7 and TRBJ2-2; 8 nucleotides match TRBD1. V lost 4 bases to trimming and J lost 0 bases; unmatched junction nucleotides: 22. Germline loops: CDR1 SSHAT, CDR2 FNYEAQ (reference sequence). This CDR3 has 22 residues. CDR3 nucleotides: TGTGCCAGCAGCTCCCGGACAGGGTTCCCAGCTACCCTAGGTCCGAACACCGGGGAGCTGTTTTTT. It is translated as CASSSRTGFPATLGPNTGELFF.

The rearrangement joins TRBV5-1 to TRBJ1-1; D is unresolved. Germline V gene data show CDR1 as SGHRS and CDR2 as YFSETQ. The CDR3 extends over 14 amino acids. Trimming took off 3 bases at V and 2 bases at J, with 11 bases between the two ends. CDR3 sequence: CASSSGDRNTEAFF. In nucleotides, the CDR3 is TGCGCCAGCAGCTCGGGAGACCGTAACACTGAAGCTTTCTTT.

The rearrangement uses TRBV12-5 and TRBJ2-1; 8 bases fit TRBD2. V shed 7 bases and J 9 bases; nucleotides not matched to a gene: 14. CDR1 LGHNT and CDR2 FRNRAP come from the germline V gene. This CDR3 has 15 residues. The CDR3 region is CASARSGSTFGEQFF. The CDR3 DNA is TGTGCTAGTGCCCGAAGCGGGAGCACATTCGGTGAGCAGTTCTTC.

The chain couples TRBV2 to TRBJ2-5; 9 bases are a match to TRBD2. Germline-derived CDR1 and CDR2 are SNHLY and FYNNEI. The CDR3 has 16 residues. Trimming removed 7 bases from V and 3 bases from J; junction bases left unmatched: 12. This CDR3 is CASTGGASGAKETQYF. The DNA of the CDR3 is TGTGCCAGCACCGGCGGGGCTAGCGGGGCCAAAGAGACCCAGTACTTC.

There are a few counts of this clone. The J gene is TRBJ2-1, the V gene TRBV5-1; unclear D gene. The CDR3 has 16 residues. Trimming pared 4 bases from V and 8 bases from J, leaving 22 bases between. Germline CDR1 is SGHRS and CDR2 is YFSETQ. In nucleotides, the CDR3 is TGCGCCAGCAGCACCCGACCAGGTATCATTAACGATGAGCAGTTCTTC. It codes for CASSTRPGIINDEQFF.

The chain combines TRBV30 with TRBJ2-3; TRBD2 aligns across 8 bases. CDR1 and CDR2 (germline): GTSNPN, SVGIG (reference sequence). This CDR3 spans 15 amino acids. The J segment lost 6 bases and the V segment lost 2 bases, leaving 10 bases of the junction unmatched. CDR3 region: CAWSTGTRGLDTQYF. Here the CDR3 DNA reads TGTGCCTGGAGTACCGGGACTAGGGGTTTGGATACGCAGTATTTT.

The chain uses TRBV4-1 and TRBJ1-1, with TRBD1 identical over 7 bases. Trimming removed 4 bases from V and 3 bases from J; junction bases left unmatched: 8. The CDR3 runs 15 residues. CDR1 is MGHRA and CDR2 is YSYEKL in the germline V gene. In DNA, the CDR3 is TGCGCCAGCAGCCGCTTAGGACAGGTCGACACTGAAGCTTTCTTT. This codes for CASSRLGQVDTEAFF.

This chain links TRBV5-1 with TRBJ2-7, with 7 bases lining up with TRBD1. CDR3 length: 14 amino acids. Per germline, CDR1 SGHRS and CDR2 YFSETQ. Unmatched junction bases numbered 12, after V lost 7 bases and J lost 5 bases. The CDR3 sequence: CASGTTGNSDEQYF. The CDR3 DNA sequence: TGCGCCAGCGGCACGACAGGGAACAGCGACGAGCAGTACTTC.

This rearrangement joins TRBV28 to TRBJ2-4, with no clear D. Trimming removed 6 bases at V and 0 bases at J, with 12 bases between. This CDR3 is 15 amino acids long. CDR1 is MDHEN and CDR2 is SYDVKM in the germline V gene. This CDR3 reads CASSPAAVAKNIQYF. In DNA, the CDR3 is TGTGCCAGCAGCCCCGCCGCGGTAGCCAAAAACATTCAGTACTTC.

The chain recombines TRBV6-5 with TRBJ2-5; TRBD2 aligns across 7 bases. The junction had 4 bases not matched to a gene; V was cut back by 2 bases and J by 1 base. Germline CDR1 and CDR2: MNHEY and SVGAGI. This CDR3 is 15 amino acids long. The CDR3 DNA reads TGTGCCAGCAGTTACACCGGCGGGGGCCAAGAGACCCAGTACTTC. Amino acids: CASSYTGGGQETQYF.

The rearrangement joins TRBV6-1 to TRBJ2-7; maybe TRBD1 (5 bases). This CDR3 region has 14 residues. V lost 7 bases and J lost 3, with 16 bases in between. CDR1 MNHNS and CDR2 SASEGT come from the germline V gene. The CDR3, as DNA: TGTGCCAGCAAAGAAGGTAACAGGTACTACGAGCAGTACTTC. It specifies CASKEGNRYYEQYF.

This clone was counted between two and nine times. This chain joins TRBV2 and TRBJ2-7, with D perhaps matching TRBD2 (6 bases). The germline V gene has CDR1 SNHLY and CDR2 FYNNEI. The V end was cut by 2 bases, the J end by 3 bases, with 11 bases between. This CDR3 is 14 amino acids long. The CDR3 bases are TGTGCCAGCAGTGAACTACTAGCCGGCTACGAGCAGTACTTC. Translated, it gives CASSELLAGYEQYF. Using reference TRBV2 and TRBJ2-7 for the parts outside the CDR3, the full variable domain is EPEVTQTPSHQVTQMGQEVILRCVPISNHLYFYWYRQILGQKVEFLVSFYNNEISEKSEIFDDQFSVERPDGSNFTLKIRSTKLEDSAMYFCASSELLAGYEQYFGPGTRLTVT.

This sequence joins TRBV4-3 and TRBJ2-7; 7 nucleotides match TRBD2. The CDR3 covers 15 residues. The V segment lost 1 base and the J segment 7 bases; nucleotides outside the gene matches: 10. The V gene's germline CDR1 is LGHNA and CDR2 YSLEER. CDR3 amino acids: CASSQARAGVGEQYF. The CDR3 DNA is TGCGCCAGCAGCCAAGCCAGGGCGGGGGTAGGGGAGCAGTACTTC.

The chain employs TRBV7-9 and TRBJ2-4; a weak D match, TRBD1 (5 bases). Per germline, CDR1 SEHNR and CDR2 FQNEAQ (reference sequence). The V and J ends lost 5 bases and 7 bases respectively, with 15 bases between them. The CDR3 loop spans 14 amino acids. Here the CDR3 DNA reads TGTGCCAGCAGCCCAGGGTTAGGGCTGAACATTCAGTACTTC. Its protein product is CASSPGLGLNIQYF.

The chain has TRBV6-1 and TRBJ2-7; 8 bases are shared with TRBD2. The germline CDR1 and CDR2 sequences are MNHNS and SASEGT. There are 15 residues in the CDR3. The V gene end was trimmed by 1 base and the J gene end by 0 bases; junction bases not matched to a gene: 2. The CDR3 nucleotides read TGTGCCAGCAGTGAAGGGCTAGCGGGCTCCTACGAGCAGTACTTC. Translation gives CASSEGLAGSYEQYF.

V and J are TRBV7-2 and TRBJ2-1, with D perhaps matching TRBD2 (6 bases). CDR1 is SGHTA, CDR2 FQGNSA, per germline. CDR3 length equals 13 residues. V gave up 5 bases and J gave up 15 bases, with 20 bases separating them. The CDR3 loop reads CASSPRRDPGRFF. The CDR3 nucleotides read TGTGCCAGCAGCCCTCGACGGGATCCCGGGAGGTTCTTC.

The V gene is TRBV29-1, the J gene TRBJ1-1; a possible D gene is TRBD1 (6 bases). The germline V and J ends were trimmed by 5 bases and 5 bases, with 6 bases remaining between them. CDR3 length equals 10 residues. Germline V lookup: CDR1 SQVTM, CDR2 ANQGSEA. The CDR3 sequence: CSVRGTEAFF. In nucleotides, the CDR3 is TGCAGCGTTAGGGGGACTGAAGCTTTCTTT.

This rearrangement joins TRBV9 to TRBJ1-1; D may be TRBD1 (6 bases). Germline V lookup: CDR1 SGDLS, CDR2 YYNGEE. This CDR3 comprises 15 residues. V lost 0 bases, J lost 1 base, and 10 bases lay in between. The CDR3 DNA is TGTGCCAGCAGCGTAGCTACGACAGGGAACACTGAAGCTTTCTTT. This gives the protein CASSVATTGNTEAFF.

The V gene is TRBV4-1, the J gene TRBJ2-3; D unresolved. The V gene lost 5 bases and the J gene lost 6 bases, with 12 bases spanning the gap. The CDR3 runs to 13 residues. The V gene's germline CDR1 is MGHRA and CDR2 YSYEKL. The CDR3: CASSLKPSDTQYF. The CDR3 nucleotides read TGCGCCAGCAGCTTGAAGCCTAGTGATACGCAGTATTTT.

The chain employs TRBV10-3 and TRBJ2-7; a possible D gene is TRBD2 (6 bases). V dropped 5 bases and J dropped 1 base, with 18 bases sitting between them. CDR1 is ENHRY and CDR2 is SYGVKD in the germline V gene. The CDR3 has 16 residues. The chain's CDR3 is CAISPPEAGRSYEQYF. In nucleotides, the CDR3 is TGTGCCATCAGTCCCCCGGAGGCGGGAAGGTCCTACGAGCAGTACTTC.

The J gene is TRBJ1-2, the V gene TRBV4-3; D might be TRBD1 (6 bases). V lost 0 bases to trimming and J lost 3 bases, with 8 bases between them. This CDR3 is built from 14 residues. The V gene's germline CDR1 is LGHNA and CDR2 YSLEER. The chain's CDR3 is CASSQDEGDYGYTF. The CDR3 DNA is TGCGCCAGCAGCCAAGATGAGGGGGACTATGGCTACACCTTC.

The table lists this clone with a few counts. The chain uses TRBV1 and TRBJ2-2; the table's D call, TRBD2, was not checked against the DNA. TRBV1 is flagged as a pseudogene. This CDR3 has 19 residues. The CDR3 reads CTSSQAGSRRGGRPGELFF. In DNA, the CDR3 is TGCACCAGCAGCCAAGCAGGGTCGCGGCGGGGCGGACGGCCCGGGGAGCTGTTTTTT.

This chain connects TRBV9 to TRBJ1-2; D is unclear. V lost 7 bases to trimming and J lost 8 bases, with 15 bases between them. Germline CDR1 SGDLS, CDR2 YYNGEE. The CDR3 has 12 amino acids. The CDR3 sequence is CASESRLRGYTF. CDR3 DNA: TGTGCCAGCGAATCGAGGCTAAGGGGCTACACCTTC.

The chain has TRBV4-3 and TRBJ2-7; unclear D gene. The CDR3 is 16 amino acids. Germline V gene sequence: CDR1 LGHNA, CDR2 YSLEER. V dropped 4 bases and J dropped 2 bases, with 18 bases sitting between them. The CDR3 protein is CASSLSVSAPTYEQYF. For the CDR3, the DNA is TGCGCCAGCAGCCTAAGCGTGAGTGCCCCCACCTACGAGCAGTACTTC.

V and J are TRBV5-6 and TRBJ1-6; no clear D. With 1 base removed from V and 9 bases from J, the gap between germline ends came to 5 bases. Germline assignment: CDR1 SGHDT and CDR2 YYEEEE. CDR3 length equals 12 residues. The DNA of the CDR3 is TGTGCCAGCAGCTTGCAATCTTCACCCCTCCACTTT. Its translation is CASSLQSSPLHF.